The clone carrying this T cell receptor (beta chain) was detected only once. The sample comes from a study of blood T cell repertoires in COVID-19. Study-level background: Both acute and convalescent COVID-19 samples were obtained from the United States, Italy and Spain. The analysed material was cDNA or gDNA that came from T cells, B-cell-depleted T cells, or PBMCs.

In the authors' methods: By means of reference gene primer amplification, nucleated cell counts were estimated. Clones were read by immunoSEQ multiplex PCR, and TCRdb kept only the in-frame ones, dropping some. V, J and clone size derive from that table, while D and trimming were established from the DNA sequence. Among fewer than 200,000 clones listed, under 85% were seen once. The CDR3 is made up of 12 amino acids. Trimming pared 6 bases from V and 7 bases from J, leaving 13 bases between. The source is a man in his sixties who had recovered from COVID-19. The sequencing sample was made of peripheral blood. This chain joins TRBV12-3 or TRBV12-4 and TRBJ2-7; the D is unclear. CDR3 region: CASSHPGGEQYF. The CDR3 DNA reads as TGTGCCAGCAGCCACCCGGGTGGTGAGCAGTACTTC.